This is a list of T cell receptor beta chains from one sample in a study of early T cells in non-severe SARS-CoV-2 infection. TCRdb re-derived calls from the 5' RACE reads in MiXCR, one entry per CDR3 protein. The sample lists tens of thousands of distinct CDR3 sequences, 9.5% to 15% occurring once. The sequenced sample was whole blood, obtained at baseline. The source is an adult who was a healthcare worker with PCR-confirmed SARS-CoV-2 infection or an uninfected control (not recorded which). Each CDR3 is given without its conserved first and last residue. Fields, in order: V gene, J gene, CDR3 protein.

TRBV3-2,TRBJ2-1,ASSQGLADWSSYNEQF
TRBV10-3,TRBJ2-3,AISRDRPPADTQY
TRBV29-1,TRBJ2-6,SVKPVEIGANVLT
TRBV7-2,TRBJ2-7,ASSLNRGLTFYEQY
TRBV3-1,TRBJ1-6,ASSSARGNSPLH
TRBV20-1,TRBJ2-7,SALLAGGSSEQY
TRBV4-1,TRBJ1-4,ASSPPFDRGREKLF
TRBV7-9,TRBJ2-5,AASPRGGETQY
TRBV12-3/TRBV12-4,TRBJ2-1,ASTLWDRSNEQF
TRBV5-1,TRBJ2-7,ASSLGPTGTPYEQY
TRBV10-2,TRBJ2-3,ASSAGPTQY
TRBV5-1,TRBJ1-2,ASSLAQGARDGYT
TRBV3-1,TRBJ1-1,ASSQEPGSGKRAF
TRBV28,TRBJ1-5,ASSRDSNQPQH
TRBV7-2,TRBJ2-5,ASSVQETQY
TRBV5-6,TRBJ1-3,ASSSVYLSGNTIY
TRBV7-6,TRBJ2-1,ASSSQGPNEQF
TRBV6-6,TRBJ2-7,ASSYSSGSYEQY
TRBV7-6,TRBJ2-2,ASSLDIDTGELF
TRBV2,TRBJ2-3,ASSEALGADTQY
TRBV28,TRBJ2-3,ASTTEGLRTDTQY
TRBV28,TRBJ2-7,ASSIQGRPRPEQY
TRBV18,TRBJ2-7,ASSPTTGDYEQY
TRBV4-2,TRBJ1-1,ASSPVGQGVTEAF
TRBV14,TRBJ2-3,ASSFTRGSAQY
TRBV18,TRBJ1-1,ASSTSPVRAGTEAF
TRBV6-2/TRBV6-3,TRBJ2-7,ASTLAGSSYEQY
TRBV19,TRBJ1-2,ASSIDKGTYYGYT
TRBV19,TRBJ2-2,ASSMRQGAGELF
TRBV5-1,TRBJ2-7,ASSQEIIGVPYYEQY
TRBV18,TRBJ1-5,ASSPLDGVQPQH
TRBV3-1,TRBJ1-4,ASSQSVANEKLF
TRBV24-1,TRBJ2-1,ATSDLMSSRDEQF
TRBV11-2,TRBJ2-1,ASSFSFLPGTGADGSSYNEQF
TRBV5-1,TRBJ2-1,ASNTGWGPGSQF
TRBV28,TRBJ2-1,ASSRGQTYNEQF
TRBV21-1,TRBJ1-1,ASSPPDREGSEAF
TRBV20-1,TRBJ2-4,SASPSGGAPKNIQY
TRBV4-1,TRBJ2-1,ASSQAPQRQIYNEQF
TRBV20-1,TRBJ2-5,SAPGDTLRETQY
TRBV28,TRBJ2-3,ASSLGTSTDTQY
TRBV5-1,TRBJ1-1,ASSFIASSAEAF